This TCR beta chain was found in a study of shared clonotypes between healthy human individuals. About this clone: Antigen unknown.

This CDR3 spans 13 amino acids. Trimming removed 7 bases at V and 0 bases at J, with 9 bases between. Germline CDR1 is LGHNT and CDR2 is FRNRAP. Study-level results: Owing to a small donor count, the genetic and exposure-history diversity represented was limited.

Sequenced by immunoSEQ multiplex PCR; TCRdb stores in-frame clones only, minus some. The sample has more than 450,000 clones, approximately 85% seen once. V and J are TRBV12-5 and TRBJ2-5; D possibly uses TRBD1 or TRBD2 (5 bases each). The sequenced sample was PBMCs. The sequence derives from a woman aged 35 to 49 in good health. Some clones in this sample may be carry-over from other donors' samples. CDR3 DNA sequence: TGTGCTAGTGCCGGGGCCTACCAAGAGACCCAGTACTTC. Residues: CASAGAYQETQYF.